This record covers a single TCR beta chain. Its antigen is currently unknown. The PCR contained 60 Vbeta and 13 Jbeta primers. TCRdb's copy holds only in-frame clones and misses some; the assay was immunoSEQ multiplex PCR. The sample holds about 160,000 clones, roughly 87% seen once. The CDR3 is made up of 14 amino acids. CDR1 SGHKS and CDR2 YYEKEE come from the germline V gene (reference sequence). Trimming left V 2 bases short and J 4 bases short, with 7 bases between. These data are taken from a study of cytomegalovirus exposure and HLA in healthy donors. Study details: Earlier work reported about 110 million unique TCR beta sequences from 150 million to 200 million T cells.

Study outcomes and limitations: There were reportedly fewer N-insertions in an Asian-associated ancestry cluster than the approximately 630-donor mean, in a later analysis. Later on, a genetic analysis was performed. It linked a missense variant in DCLRE1C with V- and J-gene trimming of TCR beta.

V and J are TRBV5-5 and TRBJ1-6, with no clear D. Input material: PBMCs. The receptor comes from a man between 50 and 59 years old in good health and CMV-seropositive. For the CDR3, the DNA is TGTGCCAGCAGCTTCGTTATTTATAATTCACCCCTCCACTTT. Translating gives CASSFVIYNSPLHF.